One T cell receptor beta chain is described in this entry. The authors' processing: From reference gene primer amplification, estimates of nucleated cell counts were derived. Only in-frame clones appear in the TCRdb table, and some are missing; sequencing was by immunoSEQ multiplex PCR. V and J calls and clone size are given by that table; D and trimming were obtained from the DNA. The sample holds under 300,000 clones, 85% to 90% seen once. The data derive from a study of blood T cell repertoires in COVID-19. Germline loops: CDR1 LGHDT, CDR2 YNNKEL (reference sequence). The CDR3 spans 15 residues. The J segment lost 4 bases and the V segment lost 0 bases, leaving 6 bases of the junction unmatched.

The chain uses TRBV3-1 (or the pseudogene TRBV3-2) and TRBJ2-7, with 7 positions matching TRBD2. This TCR came from a human donor in a cohort sampled during active COVID-19. Sequencing was performed on peripheral blood. CDR3 sequence: CASSQDRRERYEQYF. DNA for the CDR3: TGTGCCAGCAGCCAAGATCGGCGGGAGCGGTACGAGCAGTACTTC.